A selection of T cell receptor beta chains follows, all from one sample in a study of molecular identifiers for immune sequencing clone quantification. TCRdb used MiXCR to reprocess the PCR reads, holding one entry per CDR3 protein. The table shows over 600,000 distinct CDR3 sequences, with 20% occurring only once. The source material was naive CD8+ T cells from blood, with Jurkat cell RNA spiked in. The receptors derive from a human donor in good health. Some libraries in this study had Jurkat cell RNA spiked in. Each CDR3 is given without its conserved first and last residue.

v_gene | CDR3aa
TRBV27 | ASSWTGGTYNEQF
TRBV28 | ASSLDSGVGETQY
TRBV24-1 | ATSELGLAGGTGELF
TRBV19 | ASSIVPGGANYGYT
TRBV20-1 | SAREGTSYEQY
TRBV19 | ASSIYPAGAIGEAF
TRBV7-6 | ASSLERIIGTEAF
TRBV7-9 | ASSQEGRGRNGYT
TRBV7-9 | ASSLAGVEETQY
TRBV28 | ASSSRTGFDNEQF
TRBV7-6 | ASSPGSGISSYEQY
TRBV6-6 | ASSPGPGGSSETQY
TRBV7-2 | ASSLGISTPYGQY
TRBV11-2 | ASSLGWGTIYEQY
TRBV14 | ASSHAASTDTQY
TRBV24-1 | ATSDSTSVEQF
TRBV7-2 | ASSLVTSGFTDEQY
TRBV29-1 | SVDRGGELF
TRBV27 | ASSLTAQGRSANEKLF
TRBV7-8 | ASSLVGRNTDTQY
TRBV7-2 | ASSLGLSGTTNSYEQY
TRBV19 | ASSPSGTEQY
TRBV13 | ASSQGQGASEAF
TRBV4-2 | ASSQDQGAQIIFYEQY
TRBV28 | ASSLLPVSEVHNEQF